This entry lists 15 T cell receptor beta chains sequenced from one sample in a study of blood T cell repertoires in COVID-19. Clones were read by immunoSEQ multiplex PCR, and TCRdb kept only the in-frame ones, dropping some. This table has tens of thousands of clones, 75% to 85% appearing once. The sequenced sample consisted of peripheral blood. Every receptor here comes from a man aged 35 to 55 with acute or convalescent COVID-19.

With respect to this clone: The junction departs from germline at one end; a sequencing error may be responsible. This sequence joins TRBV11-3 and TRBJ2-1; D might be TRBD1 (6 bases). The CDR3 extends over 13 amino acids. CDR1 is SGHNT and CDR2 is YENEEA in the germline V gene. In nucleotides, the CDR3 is TGTGCCAGCAGCTCACCGGCACACAGGGAGCCGTTCTTC. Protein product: CASSSPAHREPFF.

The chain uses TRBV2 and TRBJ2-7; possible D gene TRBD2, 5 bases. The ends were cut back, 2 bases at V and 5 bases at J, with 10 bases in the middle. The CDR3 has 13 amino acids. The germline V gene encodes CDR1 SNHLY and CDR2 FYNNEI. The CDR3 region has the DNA TGTGCCAGCAGTGAATTTACCGGGAACGAGCAGTACTTC. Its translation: CASSEFTGNEQYF.

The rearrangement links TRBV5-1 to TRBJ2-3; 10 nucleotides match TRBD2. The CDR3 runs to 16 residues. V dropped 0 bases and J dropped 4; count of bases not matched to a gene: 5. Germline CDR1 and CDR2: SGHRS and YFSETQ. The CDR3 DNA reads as TGCGCCAGCAGCTTGGGACAGCGGGAGGGGGCAGATACGCAGTATTTT. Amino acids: CASSLGQREGADTQYF.

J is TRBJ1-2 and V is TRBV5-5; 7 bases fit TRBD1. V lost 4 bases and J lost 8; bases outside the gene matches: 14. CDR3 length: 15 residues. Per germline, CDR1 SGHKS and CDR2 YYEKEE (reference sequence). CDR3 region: CASSIEQGSREGYTF. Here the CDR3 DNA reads TGTGCCAGCAGCATTGAACAGGGGTCTAGGGAAGGCTACACCTTC.

CDR3 bases: TGCGCCAGCAGCTTGGCACGCGGGATCATATACGAGCAGTACTTC. Translated, it gives CASSLARGIIYEQYF. The chain has TRBV5-1 and TRBJ2-7, with D maybe TRBD2 (6 bases). Trimming removed 0 bases from V and 4 bases from J, with 14 bases in between. CDR3 length: 15 residues. Looked up from germline, CDR1 is SGHRS and CDR2 is YFSETQ.

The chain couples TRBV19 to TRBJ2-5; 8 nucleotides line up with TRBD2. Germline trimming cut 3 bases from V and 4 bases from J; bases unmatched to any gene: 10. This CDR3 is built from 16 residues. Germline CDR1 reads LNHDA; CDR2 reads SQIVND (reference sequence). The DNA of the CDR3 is TGTGCCAGTAGTATCTTCGGGCGGGGGGCCAGAGAGACCCAGTACTTC. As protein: CASSIFGRGARETQYF.

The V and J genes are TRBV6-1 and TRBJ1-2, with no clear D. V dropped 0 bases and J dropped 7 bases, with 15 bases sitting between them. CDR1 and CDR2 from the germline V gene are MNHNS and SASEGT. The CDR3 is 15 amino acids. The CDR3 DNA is TGTGCCAGCAGTGAAGCCTATCAGAGGTTGGCTGGCTACACCTTC. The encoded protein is CASSEAYQRLAGYTF.

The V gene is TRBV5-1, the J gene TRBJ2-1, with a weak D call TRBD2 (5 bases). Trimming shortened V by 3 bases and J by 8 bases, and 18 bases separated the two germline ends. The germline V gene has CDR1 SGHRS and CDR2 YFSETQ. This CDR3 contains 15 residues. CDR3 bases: TGCGCCAGCAGCTCTACTAGAATAAGCAGCGATGAGCAGTTCTTC. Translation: CASSSTRISSDEQFF.

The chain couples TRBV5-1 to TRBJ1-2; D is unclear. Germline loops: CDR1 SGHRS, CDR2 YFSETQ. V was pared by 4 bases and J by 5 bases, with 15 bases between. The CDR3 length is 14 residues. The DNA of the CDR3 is TGCGCCAGCAGCCGGGAGAGGGTGGGATATGGCTACACCTTC. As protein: CASSRERVGYGYTF.

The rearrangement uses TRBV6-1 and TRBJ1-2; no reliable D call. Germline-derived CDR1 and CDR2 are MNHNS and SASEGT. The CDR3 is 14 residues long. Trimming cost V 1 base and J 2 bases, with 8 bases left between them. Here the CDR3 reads CASSEGSFNYGYTF. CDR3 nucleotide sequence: TGTGCCAGCAGTGAAGGAAGCTTCAACTATGGCTACACCTTC.

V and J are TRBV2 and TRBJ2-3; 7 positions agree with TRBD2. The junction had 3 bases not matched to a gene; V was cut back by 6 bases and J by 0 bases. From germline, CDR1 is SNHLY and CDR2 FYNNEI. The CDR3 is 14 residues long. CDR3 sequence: CASRAGPSTDTQYF. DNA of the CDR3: TGTGCCAGCAGAGCGGGACCCAGCACAGATACGCAGTATTTT.

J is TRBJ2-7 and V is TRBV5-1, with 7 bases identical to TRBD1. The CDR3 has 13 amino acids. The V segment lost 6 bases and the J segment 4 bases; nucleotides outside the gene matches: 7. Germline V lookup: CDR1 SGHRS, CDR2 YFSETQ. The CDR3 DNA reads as TGCGCCAGCACCGGGACAGATTTTTACGAGCAGTACGTC. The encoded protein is CASTGTDFYEQYV.

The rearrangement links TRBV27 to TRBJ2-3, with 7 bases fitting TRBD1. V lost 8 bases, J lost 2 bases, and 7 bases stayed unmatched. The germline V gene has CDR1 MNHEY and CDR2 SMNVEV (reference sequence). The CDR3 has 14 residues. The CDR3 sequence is CASRDSLFTDTQYF. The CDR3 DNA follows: TGTGCCAGCCGGGACAGTCTATTCACAGATACGCAGTATTTT.

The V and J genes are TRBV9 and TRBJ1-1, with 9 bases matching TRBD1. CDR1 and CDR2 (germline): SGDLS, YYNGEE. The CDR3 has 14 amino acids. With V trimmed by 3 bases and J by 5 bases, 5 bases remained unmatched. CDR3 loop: CASSETGGLTEAFF. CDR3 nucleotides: TGTGCCAGCAGCGAAACAGGGGGCCTTACTGAAGCTTTCTTT. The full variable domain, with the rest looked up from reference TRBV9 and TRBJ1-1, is DSGVTQTPKHLITATGQRVTLRCSPRSGDLSVYWYQQSLDQGLQFLIQYYNGEERAKGNILERFSAQQFPDLHSELNLSSLELGDSALYFCASSETGGLTEAFFGQGTRLTVV.

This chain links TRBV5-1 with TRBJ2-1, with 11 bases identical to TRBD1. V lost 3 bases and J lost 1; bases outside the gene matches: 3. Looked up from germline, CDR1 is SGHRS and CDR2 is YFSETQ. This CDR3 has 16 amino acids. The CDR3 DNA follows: TGCGCCAGCAGCTCCGGACAGGGGGCTTCCTACAATGAGCAGTTCTTC. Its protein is CASSSGQGASYNEQFF.